This passage covers 7 T cell receptor beta chains from one sample sequenced in a study of T cell responses to AZD1222 COVID-19 vaccine. The method was immunoSEQ multiplex PCR; TCRdb's version includes in-frame clones alone and lacks a portion of them. The table shows roughly 97,000 clones, with 93% occurring only once. Specimen: peripheral blood, collected on day 0 of AZD1222 vaccination. These receptors all stem from an adult in good health.

This clone has a single count. This chain connects TRBV14 to TRBJ1-6, with 7 bases lining up with TRBD1. V was clipped by 7 bases and J by 5 bases; unmatched bases: 5. The CDR3 has 14 amino acids. CDR1 SGHDN and CDR2 FVKESK come from the germline V gene. In DNA form, the CDR3 reads TGTGCCAGCAAAGGGGGCAACGATAATTCACCCCTCCACTTT. This codes for CASKGGNDNSPLHF. The full variable domain, completed using reference TRBV14 and TRBJ1-6, is EAGVTQFPSHSVIEKGQTVTLRCDPISGHDNLYWYRRVMGKEIKFLLHFVKESKQDESGMPNNRFLAERTGGTYSTLKVQPAELEDSGVYFCASKGGNDNSPLHFGNGTRLTVT.

The chain combines TRBV5-6 with TRBJ1-6; no clear D. V shed 0 bases and J shed 0 bases, with 7 bases lying between them. In germline, CDR1 is SGHDT, CDR2 YYEEEE. The CDR3 has 16 amino acids. The CDR3 DNA sequence: TGTGCCAGCAGCTTGGGGAGGAGCTCCTATAATTCACCCCTCCACTTT. Protein sequence: CASSLGRSSYNSPLHF. The whole variable domain, remainder taken from reference TRBV5-6 and TRBJ1-6, is DAGVTQSPTHLIKTRGQQVTLRCSPKSGHDTVSWYQQALGQGPQFIFQYYEEEERQRGNFPDRFSGHQFPNYSSELNVNALLLGDSALYLCASSLGRSSYNSPLHFGNGTRLTVT.

This rearrangement joins TRBV28 to TRBJ2-7; possibly TRBD2 for D (5 bases). Trimming stripped 5 bases from V and 3 bases from J, with 11 bases between. In germline, CDR1 is MDHEN, CDR2 SYDVKM. CDR3 size: 13 residues. The CDR3: CASSTGRDYEQYF. As DNA, the CDR3 is TGTGCCAGCAGTACCGGACGGGACTACGAGCAGTACTTC.

V is TRBV2 and J is TRBJ1-1; D is unresolved. The CDR3 is 13 residues long. Germline CDR1 is SNHLY and CDR2 is FYNNEI. V was cut by 6 bases and J by 5 bases, with 13 bases left in between. This CDR3 is CASSPPSSTEAFF. For the CDR3, the DNA is TGTGCCAGCAGCCCCCCCTCCAGTACTGAAGCTTTCTTT.

A single count supports this clone. The V and J genes are TRBV7-9 and TRBJ1-2; D uncertain. Germline V CDR1 and CDR2: SEHNR, FQNEAQ (reference sequence). The CDR3 length is 12 residues. V was shortened by 1 base and J by 12 bases, with 12 bases between the two germline ends. The CDR3 DNA reads TGTGCCAGCAGCTTAGTTCCCAGCGACAACACCTTC. As protein: CASSLVPSDNTF.

This clone was detected only once. The rearrangement uses TRBV10-3 and TRBJ2-2; no reliable D call. Trimming pared 7 bases from V and 8 bases from J, leaving 11 bases between. This CDR3 has 12 residues. Germline assignment: CDR1 ENHRY and CDR2 SYGVKD. In nucleotides, the CDR3 is TGTGCCATCAACAATCCCGGGGGGGAGCTGTTTTTT. Its protein product is CAINNPGGELFF.

The genes are TRBV5-1 and TRBJ1-1, with D hard to call. Germline lookup yields CDR1 SGHRS and CDR2 YFSETQ. V was clipped by 2 bases and J by 4 bases, with 6 bases between them. The CDR3 length is 12 residues. The CDR3 sequence: CASSFSVTEAFF. In DNA, the CDR3 is TGCGCCAGCAGCTTCTCCGTCACTGAAGCTTTCTTT.